Sequencing of this T cell receptor beta chain was carried out in a study of shared clonotypes between healthy human individuals. Study summary: For every donor, three CD4 naive, three CD4 memory, two CD8 naive and one CD8 memory plates were used. Study conclusions and caveats: Clonotype sharing across donors was expected to vary with sequencing depth. Across subsets, estimated richness was generally greater for naive than for memory populations.

This CDR3 has 13 residues. Looked up from germline, CDR1 is MNHEY and CDR2 is SMNVEV (reference sequence). V lost 5 bases to trimming and J lost 4 bases; unmatched junction nucleotides: 4. This clone was observed a few times. The target antigen is unknown. Here immunoSEQ multiplex PCR was the method, and the copy in TCRdb shows in-frame clones only, minus some. The data hold around 700,000 clones, with over 65% observed a single time. The sequenced sample was memory CD4+ T cells sorted from blood. Specified subset: CD45RA-negative fraction. The chain couples TRBV27 to TRBJ2-5; 7 nucleotides line up with TRBD2. This clonotype originated in a woman aged 25-40 years in good health. The CDR3 here is CASSRRERETQYF. DNA for the CDR3: TGTGCCAGCAGTCGGCGGGAGCGAGAGACCCAGTACTTC.